The sequence of this T cell receptor beta chain was determined in a study of Graves' ophthalmopathy and Graves' hyperthyroidism. Amplification targeted the TCR beta CDR3 regions, with RNA transcripts as the source material. Scientists carried out first-round RT-PCR using HTBI primers and then a second-round multiplex PCR. TCRdb ran MiXCR on the multiplex PCR reads and lists one entry per CDR3 protein. Of about 1.2 million distinct CDR3 sequences listed, roughly 35% are singletons. This clonotype was observed at least ten times. The sequencing sample was made of peripheral blood or thyroid tissue (not recorded which). This TCR was recovered from an adult man with Graves' hyperthyroidism.

In nucleotides, the CDR3 is TGTGCCATCAGTGAGGTGGGGTCGGGGGTTAATTCACCCCTCCACTTT. This codes for CAISEVGSGVNSPLHF. This chain connects TRBV10-3 to TRBJ1-6; D perhaps matches TRBD1 (5 bases). CDR3 length: 16 amino acids. Looked up from germline, CDR1 is ENHRY and CDR2 is SYGVKD. V was shortened by 2 bases and J by 6 bases, with 14 bases between the two germline ends.